The TCR beta chain described here comes from a study of cytomegalovirus exposure and HLA in healthy donors. In the study overall: Approximately 200 million T cells yielded some 120 million unique TCR beta sequences in earlier analysis. General observations from the study: Data from an earlier analysis indicated that most TCR beta V segments were productive either about 87% or about 30% of the time.

The CDR3 contains 16 residues. Per the germline V gene, CDR1 is MNHEY and CDR2 is SMNVEV (reference sequence). Unmatched junction bases numbered 13, after V lost 6 bases and J lost 6 bases. Both 60 Vbeta primers and 13 Jbeta primers went into the PCR. The table came from immunoSEQ multiplex PCR; TCRdb's copy has only in-frame clones and leaves some out. Here the sample spans about 160,000 clones, about 85% being singletons. As regards this clone: Its antigen is unknown.

V gene TRBV27 combines with J gene TRBJ1-1; TRBD1 agrees at 10 bases. This TCR was recovered from a man younger than 35 in good health and CMV-seronegative. The sequenced sample was PBMCs. CDR3 protein: CASSDDRQGARAEAFF. The CDR3 DNA sequence: TGTGCCAGCAGCGACGATCGACAGGGGGCTAGGGCTGAAGCTTTCTTT.